Listed here are 17 T cell receptor beta chains from one sample, sequenced in a study of cytotoxic CD8 clonotypes in ibrutinib-treated CLL (dated by TCRdb to the early 2020s). The sample's time point label is to be understood as: around 25 months on ibrutinib. The receptor library was made with the immunoSEQ multiplex PCR assay. The source is immuneACCESS, and TCRdb retained only in-frame sequences with V and J called. Part of the clones is not carried over; for the studies checked, unresolved V genes explain less than half of this, and the remainder is unexplained. A total of roughly 180,000 clones appear in this sample, about 84% of them only once. Jointly, the top ten make up roughly 4.6% of the sample. Sample: PBMCs, taken after 24 months of ibrutinib treatment. The receptors come from a human donor with chronic lymphocytic leukemia.

The chain joins TRBV7-8 to TRBJ2-7, with D perhaps TRBD2 (5 bases). V lost 0 bases, J lost 3 bases, and 9 bases lay in between. The CDR3 extends over 14 amino acids. Germline V gives CDR1 SGHVS, CDR2 FQNEAQ. The CDR3 sequence: CASSLAPTSYEQYF. CDR3 in DNA: TGTGCCAGCAGCTTAGCTCCTACTAGCTACGAGCAGTACTTC. The full variable domain, with the rest looked up from reference TRBV7-8 and TRBJ2-7, is GAGVSQSPRYKVAKRGQDVALRCDPISGHVSLFWYQQALGQGPEFLTYFQNEAQLDKSGLPSDRFFAERPEGSVSTLKIQRTQQEDSAVYLCASSLAPTSYEQYFGPGTRLTVT.

The genes are TRBV7-2 and TRBJ2-7, with TRBD2 matching over 15 bases. The CDR3 extends over 16 amino acids. Germline trimming cut 4 bases from V and 4 bases from J; bases unmatched to any gene: 5. Looked up from germline, CDR1 is SGHTA and CDR2 is FQGNSA. CDR3 nucleotides: TGTGCCAGCAGCTGGGGGACTAGCGGGAGGCAGTACGAGCAGTACTTC. It encodes CASSWGTSGRQYEQYF.

The rearrangement links TRBV7-8 to TRBJ2-1, with 12 bases matching TRBD2. This CDR3 region has 18 residues. Trimming took 0 bases from V and 6 from J; bases not matched to a gene: 9. CDR1 SGHVS and CDR2 FQNEAQ come from the germline V gene. CDR3: CASSLAAASGRAGNEQFF. Here the CDR3 DNA reads TGTGCCAGCAGCTTAGCTGCGGCTAGCGGGAGGGCCGGCAATGAGCAGTTCTTC.

Remarks on this clone: The final CDR3 position lacks the conserved phenylalanine or tryptophan, pointing to a likely read error. The chain combines TRBV7-2 with TRBJ1-1; D is possibly TRBD1 (6 bases). The CDR3 extends over 15 amino acids. The germline V gene encodes CDR1 SGHTA and CDR2 FQGNSA. The V gene lost 5 bases and the J gene lost 1 base, with 14 bases spanning the gap. The CDR3: CASSTYRAANTEAFL. CDR3 coding DNA: TGTGCCAGCAGCACCTACAGGGCGGCGAACACTGAAGCTTTCCTT.

The chain carries TRBV30 and TRBJ2-7, with 7 bases identical to TRBD2. Germline V gene sequence: CDR1 GTSNPN, CDR2 SVGIG (reference sequence). J gave up 7 bases and V 0 bases, and 0 bases lay outside the gene matches. There are 11 residues in the CDR3. The CDR3 DNA follows: TGTGCCTGGAGTGTGGGGGGGGAGCAGTACTTC. It translates to CAWSVGGEQYF.

This chain links TRBV21-1 with TRBJ1-1. TRBV21-1 is a known pseudogene. The CDR3 totals 13 residues. CDR3 amino acids: CAPSTFWNTEAFF. The CDR3 nucleotides are TGTGCCCCGTCGACCTTCTGGAACACTGAAGCTTTCTTT.

The chain combines TRBV11-3 with TRBJ2-2, with D perhaps being TRBD1 or TRBD2 (5 bases each). V gave up 7 bases and J gave up 3 bases, with 15 bases separating them. This CDR3 has 15 residues. Germline CDR1 SGHNT, CDR2 YENEEA. The CDR3: CASTATRGDTGELFF. CDR3 coding DNA: TGTGCCAGCACCGCAACAAGGGGAGACACCGGGGAGCTGTTTTTT.

V and J are TRBV18 and TRBJ1-2, with no clear D. The length of the CDR3 is 14 residues. V was clipped by 1 base and J by 7 bases, with 13 bases between them. The germline V gene has CDR1 KGHSH and CDR2 LQKENI. Here the CDR3 reads CASSPHAGVGGYTF. DNA of the CDR3: TGTGCCAGCTCACCACACGCCGGGGTGGGTGGCTACACCTTC.

The chain carries TRBV5-1 and TRBJ2-7; the match to TRBD1 covers 8 bases. Trimming at V came to 2 bases and at J to 3 bases, leaving 19 bases not matched to a gene. CDR1 is SGHRS and CDR2 is YFSETQ in the germline V gene. The CDR3 loop spans 19 amino acids. Here the CDR3 DNA reads TGCGCCAGCAGCTTTTTATATCCCCAAAGTGCCGGGACAGGCTACGAGCAGTACTTC. It is translated as CASSFLYPQSAGTGYEQYF. Full variable domain (outside the CDR3, taken from reference TRBV5-1 and TRBJ2-7): KAGVTQTPRYLIKTRGQQVTLSCSPISGHRSVSWYQQTPGQGLQFLFEYFSETQRNKGNFPGRFSGRQFSNSRSEMNVSTLELGDSALYLCASSFLYPQSAGTGYEQYFGPGTRLTVT.

The chain is built from TRBV6-5 and TRBJ1-1; 10 bases line up with TRBD1. CDR3 length equals 16 residues. In germline, CDR1 is MNHEY, CDR2 SVGAGI. With 3 bases clipped from V and 5 bases from J, the junction kept 9 bases outside the gene matches. CDR3 nucleotide sequence: TGTGCCAGCAGTTATAGTTTCGGACAGGGGGTTACTGAAGCTTTCTTT. Residues: CASSYSFGQGVTEAFF.

The V gene is TRBV25-1, the J gene TRBJ1-3; no definite D call. The V end was cut by 4 bases, the J end by 0 bases, with 7 bases between. The CDR3 consists of 14 residues. In germline, CDR1 is MGHDK, CDR2 SYGVNS. Written as DNA, the CDR3 is TGTGCCAGCAGTGCGAGGCGCTCTGGAAACACCATATATTTT. This gives the protein CASSARRSGNTIYF.

This chain links TRBV27 with TRBJ1-4; weak D call: TRBD1 (6 bases). This CDR3 region has 16 residues. Trimming shortened V by 5 bases and J by 0 bases, and 13 bases separated the two germline ends. Germline loops: CDR1 MNHEY, CDR2 SMNVEV (reference sequence). CDR3 region: CASSRRQASTNEKLFF. In nucleotides, the CDR3 is TGTGCCAGCAGTAGACGACAGGCTTCAACTAATGAAAAACTGTTTTTT.

The V and J genes are TRBV4-1 and TRBJ1-1; maybe TRBD1 (6 bases). From germline, CDR1 is MGHRA and CDR2 YSYEKL. CDR3 length: 16 amino acids. V gave up 0 bases and J gave up 4 bases, with 15 bases separating them. The CDR3 coding sequence is TGCGCCAGCAGCCAAGAGGCACAGGGAGGGGTCACTGAAGCTTTCTTT. Its protein product is CASSQEAQGGVTEAFF.

This rearrangement joins TRBV30 to TRBJ1-4; the D is unclear. The V gene's germline CDR1 is GTSNPN and CDR2 SVGIG (reference sequence). The CDR3 is made up of 12 amino acids. V was trimmed by 3 bases and J by 5 bases, leaving 7 bases between them. The CDR3 region has the DNA TGTGCCTGGAGCGTGGGGAATGAAAAACTGTTTTTT. Translating it yields CAWSVGNEKLFF. Combining the CDR3 with reference TRBV30 and TRBJ1-4 gives the whole variable domain SQTIHQWPATLVQPVGSPLSLECTVEGTSNPNLYWYRQAAGRGLQLLFYSVGIGQISSEVPQNLSASRPQDRQFILSSKKLLLSDSGFYLCAWSVGNEKLFFGSGTQLSVL.

The rearrangement joins TRBV7-3 to TRBJ1-1, with D possibly being TRBD1 (5 bases). Germline CDR1 SGHTA, CDR2 FQGTGA. Trimming left V 4 bases short and J 0 bases short, with 9 bases between. The CDR3 runs 14 residues. The CDR3 spells CASSSGLLNTEAFF. The CDR3 DNA reads TGTGCCAGCAGCTCAGGGTTGCTGAACACTGAAGCTTTCTTT.

The rearrangement uses TRBV12-5 and TRBJ2-3; D uncertain. The V gene's germline CDR1 is LGHNT and CDR2 FRNRAP. Trimming left V 6 bases short and J 1 base short, with 8 bases between. This CDR3 has 13 residues. This CDR3 is CASGPLGTDTQYF. The CDR3 DNA follows: TGTGCTAGTGGGCCGTTGGGCACAGATACGCAGTATTTT.

CDR3 sequence reads: CASRTGAGANVLTF. CDR3 DNA: TGTGCCAGCAGAACAGGGGCTGGGGCCAACGTCCTGACTTTC. The chain recombines TRBV7-3 with TRBJ2-6; 7 bases fit TRBD1. V lost 6 bases and J lost 2; bases outside the gene matches: 1. This CDR3 is built from 14 residues. Per germline, CDR1 SGHTA and CDR2 FQGTGA.